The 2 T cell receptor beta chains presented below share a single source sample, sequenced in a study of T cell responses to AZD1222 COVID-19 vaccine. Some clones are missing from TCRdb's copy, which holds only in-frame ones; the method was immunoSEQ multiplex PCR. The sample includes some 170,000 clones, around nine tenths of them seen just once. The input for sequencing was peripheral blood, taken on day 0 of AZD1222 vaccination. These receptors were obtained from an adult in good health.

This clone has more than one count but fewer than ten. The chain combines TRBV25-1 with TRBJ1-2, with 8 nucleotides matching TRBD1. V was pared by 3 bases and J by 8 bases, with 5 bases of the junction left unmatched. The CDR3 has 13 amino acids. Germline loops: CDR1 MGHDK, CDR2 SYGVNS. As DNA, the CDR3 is TGTGCCAGCAGTGAGGACAGGGTGAGGGGCTACACCTTC. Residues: CASSEDRVRGYTF.

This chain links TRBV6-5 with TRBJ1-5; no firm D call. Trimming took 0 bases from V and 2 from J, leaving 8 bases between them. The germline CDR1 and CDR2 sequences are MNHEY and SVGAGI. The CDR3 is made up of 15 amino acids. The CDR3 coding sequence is TGTGCCAGCAGTTACTCGGCAGCTGGCAATCAGCCCCAGCATTTT. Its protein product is CASSYSAAGNQPQHF.